Detailed here is one T cell receptor (beta chain). This entry is derived from a study of shared T cell receptors in the human thymus. The method was immunoSEQ multiplex PCR; TCRdb's version includes in-frame clones alone and lacks a portion of them. The sample carries approximately 730,000 clones, approximately 83% recorded once. This sample was also put to use in a study of human thymus T cells. That source adds: Those donating were healthy Finnish infants in corrective surgery for congenital heart defects. In corrective heart surgery, resections were taken, and these provided the thymus tissue. Usage of V and J genes appeared biased in thymic and blood repertoires. Related studies found that unrelated individuals share highly overlapping thymic repertoires.

The sequenced sample consisted of thymocytes. This clonotype originated in a girl less than two years old with a congenital heart defect.

For the CDR3, the DNA is TGCGCCAGCAGCGCATTCGACAGGGAAAGGAACACTGAAGCTTTCTTT. Protein: CASSAFDRERNTEAFF. This chain joins TRBV5-1 and TRBJ1-1, with 7 bases aligning to TRBD1. The CDR3 has 16 residues. Germline V lookup: CDR1 SGHRS, CDR2 YFSETQ. Germline trimming cut 4 bases from V and 1 base from J; bases unmatched to any gene: 10.